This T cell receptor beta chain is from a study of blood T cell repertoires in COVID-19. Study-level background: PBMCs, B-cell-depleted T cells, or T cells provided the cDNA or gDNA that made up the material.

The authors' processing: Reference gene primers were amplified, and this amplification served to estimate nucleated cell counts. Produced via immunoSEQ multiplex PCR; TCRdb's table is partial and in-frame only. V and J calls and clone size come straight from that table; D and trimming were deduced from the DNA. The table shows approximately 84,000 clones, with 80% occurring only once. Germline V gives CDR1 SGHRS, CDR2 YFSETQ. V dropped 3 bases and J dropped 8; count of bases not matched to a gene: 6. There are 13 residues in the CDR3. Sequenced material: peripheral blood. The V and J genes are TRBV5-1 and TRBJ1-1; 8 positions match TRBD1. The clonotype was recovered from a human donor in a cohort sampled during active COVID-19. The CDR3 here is CASSSDRQGEAFF. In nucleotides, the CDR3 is TGCGCCAGCAGCTCCGACCGACAGGGGGAAGCTTTCTTT.